Listed below are T cell receptor beta chains from one sample, sequenced in a study of CD8+ T cells in alopecia areata. Sequenced by immunoSEQ multiplex PCR; TCRdb stores in-frame clones only, minus some. The sample has 150,000 to 200,000 clones, around 63% seen once. The specimen was CD4+ T cells sorted from blood, collected at week 0. All receptors derive from a human donor with alopecia areata. CDR3s leave out the opening cysteine and the closing phenylalanine or tryptophan. The D gene is left open where the match is weak.

CDR3 protein | J gene | V gene | D gene
ATGGQLHNEQF | TRBJ2-1 | TRBV15 | .
ASSESVAGARDTQY | TRBJ2-3 | TRBV25-1 | .
ASSLDSNTQY | TRBJ2-3 | TRBV5-6 | .
SVEGTGAYEQY | TRBJ2-7 | TRBV29-1 | .
SARTLGAGEDRWF | TRBJ2-1 | TRBV29-1 | .
AWSTAAEAF | TRBJ1-1 | TRBV30 | .
ASTRTGLSTDTQY | TRBJ2-3 | TRBV5-1 | .
ASSQSLADTEAF | TRBJ1-1 | TRBV4-3 | .
ATSKQGDHGELF | TRBJ2-2 | TRBV15 | .
ASSVSGTSGIYNEQF | TRBJ2-1 | TRBV7-2 | TRBD2
ASSLSQGPEAF | TRBJ1-1 | TRBV7-9 | .
SVEVWGSGCT | TRBJ1-2 | TRBV29-1 | .
SVEGLWGTEAF | TRBJ1-1 | TRBV29-1 | .
ASSVVGGPYNEQF | TRBJ2-1 | TRBV9 | .
ASSLVQGDTEAF | TRBJ1-1 | TRBV7-2 | TRBD1
ASSLVLWGSGTDTQY | TRBJ2-3 | TRBV7-2 | .
AWSVEAVISGANVLT | TRBJ2-6 | TRBV30 | .
AWTGGGASTDTQY | TRBJ2-3 | TRBV30 | TRBD2